These 7 T cell receptor beta chains share one sample of origin, sequenced in a study of graft-versus-host responses after intestinal transplantation. Their target antigens are unknown. Some clones are missing from TCRdb's copy, which holds only in-frame ones; the method was immunoSEQ multiplex PCR. The sample yields some 120,000 clones, 85% to 95% seen once. The sequencing here drew on unstimulated CD8+ T cells sorted from spleen or lymph node cells, taken before transplant. These receptor sequences come from a human donor who was the organ donor for an intestinal transplant.

The V call is TRBV7-9, the J call TRBJ2-7; a weak D match, TRBD1 (6 bases). In germline, CDR1 is SEHNR, CDR2 FQNEAQ (reference sequence). The CDR3 is made up of 14 amino acids. V lost 5 bases and J lost 4, with 15 bases in between. The CDR3 loop is CASSQGPGDYEQYF. CDR3 sequence (DNA): TGTGCCAGCAGCCAGGGGCCAGGGGATTACGAGCAGTACTTC. Full variable domain (rest looked up from reference TRBV7-9 and TRBJ2-7): DTGVSQNPRHKITKRGQNVTFRCDPISEHNRLYWYRQTLGQGPEFLTYFQNEAQLEKSRLLSDRFSAERPKGSFSTLEIQRTEQGDSAMYLCASSQGPGDYEQYFGPGTRLTVT.

The rearrangement links TRBV30 to TRBJ1-1; D remains unclear. CDR1 is GTSNPN and CDR2 is SVGIG in the germline V gene (reference sequence). This CDR3 contains 13 residues. With 7 bases removed from V and 4 bases from J, the gap between germline ends came to 16 bases. The CDR3 spells CASWTGAGTEAFF. CDR3 bases: TGTGCCTCATGGACGGGTGCGGGCACTGAAGCTTTCTTT.

The CDR3 DNA is TGTGCCAGCAGTTACAGGGGCCATCAGCCCCAGCATTTT. It yields the protein CASSYRGHQPQHF. The rearrangement joins TRBV6-5 to TRBJ1-5, with D possibly matching TRBD1 (5 bases). V shed 2 bases and J shed 5 bases, with 7 bases lying between them. The CDR3 contains 13 residues. The germline gives CDR1 MNHEY, CDR2 SVGAGI.

This clone was counted between two and nine times. The rearrangement uses TRBV29-1 and TRBJ1-3; no clear D. This CDR3 comprises 11 residues. Germline loops: CDR1 SQVTM, CDR2 ANQGSEA. With 4 bases removed from V and 3 bases from J, the gap between germline ends came to 4 bases. The CDR3 spells CSVAGGNTIYF. The CDR3 nucleotides are TGCAGCGTTGCCGGTGGAAACACCATATATTTT.

V gene TRBV6-1 combines with J gene TRBJ1-2; 7 nucleotides align to TRBD1. The germline CDR1 and CDR2 sequences are MNHNS and SASEGT. J was trimmed by 5 bases and V by 10 bases; bases with no gene match: 7. This CDR3 has 12 amino acids. The CDR3 nucleotides read TGTGCCACAGGGACAGCTGCTTATGGCTACACCTTC. Protein sequence: CATGTAAYGYTF.

The chain carries TRBV19 and TRBJ1-5; D is perhaps TRBD1 (6 bases). The CDR3 extends over 15 amino acids. Germline V gene lookup returns CDR1 LNHDA and CDR2 SQIVND (reference sequence). Trimming cost V 1 base and J 2 bases, with 9 bases left between them. The CDR3 bases are TGTGCCAGTAGTATAGCAGGGGAGGGCAATCAGCCCCAGCATTTT. Encoded protein: CASSIAGEGNQPQHF.

CDR3 coding DNA: TGCGCCAGCAGCCAAGGGGTCATGGGGGAAAAACTGTTTTTT. This encodes CASSQGVMGEKLFF. J is TRBJ1-4 and V is TRBV4-3; D uncertain. V shed 1 base and J shed 8 bases, with 11 bases lying between them. Germline V gives CDR1 LGHNA, CDR2 YSLEER. The CDR3 extends over 14 amino acids.